This TCR beta chain was captured in a study of blood T cell repertoires in COVID-19. The V gene's germline CDR1 is SGHNT and CDR2 YYREEE (reference sequence). CDR3 length: 14 residues. J was trimmed by 12 bases and V by 0 bases; bases with no gene match: 7. Repertoires were generated with immunoSEQ multiplex PCR, while TCRdb's copy carries only in-frame clones and drops some. The sample has 300,000 to 400,000 clones; 85% to 95% are singletons. The clonotype originates from a woman in her 30s who had been exposed to COVID-19. Sequences were obtained from PBMCs or T cells enriched from blood (not recorded which). This chain connects TRBV5-4 to TRBJ1-4, with 8 bases aligning to TRBD1. The CDR3 loop reads CASSLETGAEELFF. CDR3 coding DNA: TGTGCCAGCAGCTTGGAGACAGGGGCCGAGGAACTGTTTTTT.